These 20 T cell receptor beta chains were all obtained from the same sample, sequenced in a study of somatic mutations in cytotoxic T cells in rheumatoid arthritis. Measured with immunoSEQ multiplex PCR; TCRdb has only the in-frame clones, and not every one. The sample records 30,000 to 45,000 clones, about four fifths being singletons. Sequenced: CD8+ T cells sorted from blood. The receptor set was obtained from a man aged 40-49 years in good health.

The chain has TRBV4-3 and TRBJ2-5; possibly TRBD1 or TRBD2 for D (5 bases each). The CDR3 is 16 residues long. Trimming removed 1 base at V and 4 bases at J, with 16 bases between. Germline CDR1 is LGHNA and CDR2 is YSLEER. CDR3 DNA: TGCGCCAGCAGCCAAGTATGGGGGAGTACGGGAGAGACCCAGTACTTC. Its protein is CASSQVWGSTGETQYF.

The table lists this clone with a few counts. The chain joins TRBV27 to TRBJ1-1, with D uncertain. The CDR3 extends over 12 amino acids. V lost 0 bases, J lost 5 bases, and 4 bases lay in between. Looked up from germline, CDR1 is MNHEY and CDR2 is SMNVEV (reference sequence). CDR3 DNA: TGTGCCAGCAGTTTATCGGGGACTGAAGCTTTCTTT. Its translation: CASSLSGTEAFF.

The V gene is TRBV19, the J gene TRBJ2-1; D remains ambiguous. Per germline, CDR1 LNHDA and CDR2 SQIVND (reference sequence). The CDR3 runs to 12 residues. The V gene lost 3 bases and the J gene lost 7 bases, with 7 bases spanning the gap. The CDR3 region is CASSMVGNEQFF. CDR3 coding DNA: TGTGCCAGTAGTATGGTAGGTAATGAGCAGTTCTTC.

This clone is a singleton in its sample. The chain is built from TRBV5-6 and TRBJ1-1; unclear D gene. The germline V and J ends were trimmed by 1 base and 0 bases, with 4 bases remaining between them. Germline CDR1 reads SGHDT; CDR2 reads YYEEEE. The CDR3 sequence is 13 residues long. As DNA, the CDR3 is TGTGCCAGCAGCTTGAAGTTGAACACTGAAGCTTTCTTT. It is translated as CASSLKLNTEAFF.

The chain uses TRBV27 and TRBJ2-2; possibly TRBD2 for D (7 bases). Trimming took 8 bases from V and 5 from J, leaving 18 bases between them. From germline, CDR1 is MNHEY and CDR2 SMNVEV (reference sequence). The CDR3 has 15 residues. The CDR3 sequence: CASQIGGALTGELFF. The CDR3 coding sequence is TGTGCCAGCCAAATAGGGGGGGCTTTGACCGGGGAGCTGTTTTTT.

V gene TRBV19 combines with J gene TRBJ2-1; D call uncertain. CDR3 length: 13 residues. Germline CDR1 LNHDA, CDR2 SQIVND (reference sequence). V lost 1 base to trimming and J lost 10 bases, with 11 bases between them. DNA for the CDR3: TGTGCCAGTAGTATAGCCCCCTTTAGAGAGCAGTTCTTC. Its translation: CASSIAPFREQFF. The whole variable domain, remainder taken from reference TRBV19 and TRBJ2-1, is DGGITQSPKYLFRKEGQNVTLSCEQNLNHDAMYWYRQDPGQGLRLIYYSQIVNDFQKGDIAEGYSVSREKKESFPLTVTSAQKNPTAFYLCASSIAPFREQFFGPGTRLTVL.

This clone was picked up one time. J is TRBJ2-7 and V is TRBV11-2; 10 bases align to TRBD2. Germline V gene lookup returns CDR1 SGHAT and CDR2 FQNNGV. Unmatched junction bases numbered 12, after V lost 5 bases and J lost 2 bases. CDR3 length: 17 amino acids. The CDR3 sequence is CASSPWALAGGPYEQYF. CDR3 coding DNA: TGTGCCAGCAGCCCCTGGGCTTTAGCGGGGGGACCCTACGAGCAGTACTTC.

A single count supports this clone. CDR3 sequence: CASSSTSGSGELFF. In nucleotides, the CDR3 is TGTGCCAGCAGCTCGACTAGCGGGAGTGGGGAGCTGTTTTTT. J is TRBJ2-2 and V is TRBV11-2; 12 bases are shared with TRBD2. CDR1 is SGHAT, CDR2 FQNNGV, per germline. This CDR3 has 14 amino acids. J was trimmed by 8 bases and V by 4 bases; bases with no gene match: 2.

The chain combines TRBV29-1 with TRBJ1-4, with D unresolved. The CDR3 sequence is 15 residues long. V lost 5 bases and J lost 0, with 13 bases in between. The germline V gene has CDR1 SQVTM and CDR2 ANQGSEA. CDR3 protein: CSVLAAAATNEKLFF. CDR3 bases: TGCAGCGTTCTGGCGGCGGCTGCAACTAATGAAAAACTGTTTTTT.

The chain has TRBV6-5 and TRBJ2-7, with 9 bases that match TRBD2. CDR1 is MNHEY, CDR2 SVGAGI, per germline. Trimming took 10 bases from V and 3 from J; bases not matched to a gene: 7. The CDR3 is 13 residues long. The CDR3 loop is CATRLAGDYEQYF. CDR3 nucleotides: TGTGCCACCAGGTTAGCGGGAGACTACGAGCAGTACTTC.

This chain joins TRBV13 and TRBJ1-2, with 12 bases identical to TRBD1. V gave up 9 bases and J gave up 7 bases; unmatched junction bases: 12. Germline CDR1 is PRHDT and CDR2 is FYEKMQ (reference sequence). The CDR3 length is 15 residues. The CDR3 loop reads CASTNPGQGAFGYTF. CDR3 DNA sequence: TGTGCCAGTACCAACCCGGGACAGGGGGCTTTTGGCTACACCTTC.

V usage is TRBV27 and J usage is TRBJ2-2; possible D gene TRBD1, 6 bases. Germline lookup yields CDR1 MNHEY and CDR2 SMNVEV (reference sequence). The CDR3 is made up of 16 amino acids. Trimming left V 0 bases short and J 5 bases short, with 13 bases between. CDR3 in DNA: TGTGCCAGCAGTTTATCCAACAGGGAAGGGACCGGGGAGCTGTTTTTT. This codes for CASSLSNREGTGELFF.

The chain couples TRBV10-2 to TRBJ2-5; 10 nucleotides line up with TRBD2. The CDR3 is 15 residues long. The germline V gene has CDR1 WSHSY and CDR2 SAAADI. V lost 3 bases to trimming and J lost 5 bases; unmatched junction nucleotides: 6. DNA for the CDR3: TGCGCCAGCAGTGACAGCGGGAGGGCCGAGGAGACCCAGTACTTC. Protein: CASSDSGRAEETQYF.

The gene calls are TRBV13 and TRBJ2-7; D may be TRBD1 or TRBD2 (6 bases each). This CDR3 is 14 amino acids long. V was pared by 4 bases and J by 3 bases, with 13 bases between. CDR1 and CDR2 from the germline V gene are PRHDT and FYEKMQ (reference sequence). Written as DNA, the CDR3 is TGTGCCAGCAGCTACGAACAGGGACTCTACGAGCAGTACTTC. Translated, it gives CASSYEQGLYEQYF. The full variable domain, in which reference TRBV13 and TRBJ2-7 provide the parts outside the CDR3, is AAGVIQSPRHLIKEKRETATLKCYPIPRHDTVYWYQQGPGQDPQFLISFYEKMQSDKGSIPDRFSAQQFSDYHSELNMSSLELGDSALYFCASSYEQGLYEQYFGPGTRLTVT.

The chain links TRBV11-2 to TRBJ1-1; D not certain. V lost 4 bases and J lost 5, with 5 bases in between. CDR1 and CDR2 from the germline V gene are SGHAT and FQNNGV. This CDR3 has 11 residues. The CDR3 DNA follows: TGTGCCAGCAGCTGGGGTACTGAAGCTTTCTTT. Its translation is CASSWGTEAFF.

The V and J genes are TRBV28 and TRBJ2-3; D might be TRBD2 (6 bases). CDR1 and CDR2 from the germline V gene are MDHEN and SYDVKM. The CDR3 consists of 16 residues. Trimming pared 6 bases from V and 0 bases from J, leaving 16 bases between. CDR3 coding DNA: TGTGCCAGCAGCCGACTGGGGGGTTGGAGCACAGATACGCAGTATTTT. This encodes CASSRLGGWSTDTQYF.

The V call is TRBV4-3, the J call TRBJ2-7, with D perhaps TRBD2 (5 bases). CDR3 length: 13 amino acids. Germline V CDR1 and CDR2: LGHNA, YSLEER. The ends were cut back, 3 bases at V and 0 bases at J, with 6 bases in the middle. For the CDR3, the DNA is TGCGCCAGCAGCCAGGACTCCTCCTACGAGCAGTACTTC. It encodes CASSQDSSYEQYF.

The rearrangement uses TRBV28 and TRBJ2-3; unclear D gene. Trimming stripped 7 bases from V and 6 bases from J, with 17 bases between. The CDR3 has 14 residues. The germline V gene encodes CDR1 MDHEN and CDR2 SYDVKM. This CDR3 is CASTPSQTLDTQYF. The CDR3 nucleotides read TGTGCCAGCACCCCTAGTCAAACCCTCGATACGCAGTATTTT.

The chain links TRBV27 to TRBJ2-1; TRBD2 is a possible D gene (6 bases). Per the germline V gene, CDR1 is MNHEY and CDR2 is SMNVEV (reference sequence). This CDR3 has 14 amino acids. Trimming pared 2 bases from V and 1 base from J, leaving 6 bases between. As DNA, the CDR3 is TGTGCCAGCAGTTTAGGAGGGTCCTACAATGAGCAGTTCTTC. This translates into CASSLGGSYNEQFF.

This clone was observed a single time. J is TRBJ2-7 and V is TRBV10-3; D ambiguous. In germline, CDR1 is ENHRY, CDR2 SYGVKD. Deletions cut 4 bases from V and 0 bases from J, with 16 bases between. The CDR3 sequence is 16 residues long. DNA of the CDR3: TGTGCCATCAGTGTGGGTCAGAGTTGGAGCTCCTACGAGCAGTACTTC. It translates to CAISVGQSWSSYEQYF.